This T cell receptor beta chain comes out of a study of regulatory T cells in long-lasting Graves disease. The TCR beta library used iRepertoire HTBI primers with Arm-PCR amplification of CDR3. TCRdb processed the multiplex PCR reads anew with MiXCR; each CDR3 protein has one entry. The sample includes about 290,000 distinct CDR3 sequences, more than 20% of them seen just once. Turning to this clonotype: Its antigen remains unidentified.

Study-wide results and limits: Lower TCR diversity was seen in persistent Graves' patients than in newly diagnosed ones.

Documented time point: persistent/refractory GD, antithyroid drugs over 5 years with positive TRAb. PBMC-derived RNA was used for the TCR library. The V end was cut by 5 bases, the J end by 8 bases, with 18 bases between. Germline V gives CDR1 WSHSY, CDR2 SAAADI. This CDR3 has 14 residues. The TCR was taken from a female donor with Graves disease. The chain combines TRBV10-2 with TRBJ1-1; D is possibly TRBD1 (5 bases). The sequencing used peripheral blood mononuclear cells (PBMCs), collected when the disease was refractory, from a patient treated with antithyroid drugs. The CDR3 sequence is CASSLGPISAEAFF. The CDR3 DNA sequence: TGCGCCAGCAGTTTGGGGCCCATTTCTGCGGAAGCTTTCTTT.